The rows below give T cell receptor beta chains drawn from one sample of a study of T cell responses to AZD1222 COVID-19 vaccine. Libraries were prepared by immunoSEQ multiplex PCR; TCRdb keeps only in-frame clonotypes and omits some of them. The table shows 80,000 to 90,000 clones, with around 90% occurring only once. Specimen: peripheral blood, collected on day 0 of AZD1222 vaccination. Receptors originate from an adult in good health. Both conserved end residues are part of each CDR3. The D gene is left open where the match is weak. Clone size appears in some rows only: once, few, many, or a class for an expanded clone.

clone size	D gene	V gene	J gene	CDR3 protein	CDR3 DNA
-	-	TRBV28	TRBJ1-2	CASTLSPNYGYTF	TGTGCCAGCACCCTTAGCCCGAACTATGGCTACACCTTC
-	-	TRBV18	TRBJ1-6	CASSPSGITNSPLHF	TGTGCCAGCTCACCATCAGGGATCACCAATTCACCCCTCCACTTT
few	-	TRBV3-1/TRBV3-2	TRBJ1-1	CASSPGQNTEAFF	TGTGCCAGCAGCCCCGGACAGAACACTGAAGCTTTCTTT
-	TRBD1	TRBV27	TRBJ2-7	CASSFLGTGGYEQYF	TGTGCCAGCAGTTTTTTAGGGACAGGGGGCTACGAGCAGTACTTC
once	-	TRBV3-1/TRBV3-2	TRBJ1-2	CASARQGHGYGYTF	TGTGCCAGCGCTAGGCAGGGTCATGGCTATGGCTACACCTTC
-	-	TRBV20-1	TRBJ2-2	CSASNRGGTGELFF	TGCAGTGCTAGTAACAGGGGGGGTACCGGGGAGCTGTTTTTT
-	-	TRBV15	TRBJ1-3	CATSRELHGSGNTIYF	TGTGCCACCAGCAGAGAGTTGCACGGCTCTGGAAACACCATATATTTT
-	-	TRBV6-5	TRBJ1-1	CASSYSQTWGTEAFF	TGTGCCAGCAGTTACTCGCAAACGTGGGGCACTGAAGCTTTCTTT
-	TRBD1	TRBV9	TRBJ1-2	CASSAGTGFGYTF	TGTGCCAGCAGCGCCGGGACAGGGTTCGGCTACACCTTC
-	-	TRBV19	TRBJ2-2	CASRGWVGTGELFF	TGTGCCAGTCGGGGCTGGGTCGGCACCGGGGAGCTGTTTTTT
-	TRBD1	TRBV5-4	TRBJ2-2	CASSPGTGAYTGELFF	TGTGCCAGCAGCCCAGGGACAGGGGCCTACACCGGGGAGCTGTTTTTT
-	-	TRBV18	TRBJ1-1	CASSPAQNTEAFF	TGTGCCAGCTCACCGGCCCAGAACACTGAAGCTTTCTTT
few	-	TRBV3-1/TRBV3-2	TRBJ1-1	CASSLQGLNTEAFF	TGTGCCAGCAGCTTACAGGGTCTGAACACTGAAGCTTTCTTT
-	TRBD2	TRBV7-2	TRBJ2-1	CASSLVGTSGYNEQFF	TGTGCCAGCAGCTTAGTGGGGACTAGCGGATACAATGAGCAGTTCTTC
-	-	TRBV18	TRBJ2-7	CASSPPGSYEQYF	TGTGCCAGCTCACCACCAGGGTCATACGAGCAGTACTTC
-	-	TRBV4-1	TRBJ1-6	CASSQDFNSPLHF	TGCGCCAGCAGCCAAGATTTTAATTCACCCCTCCACTTT
once	TRBD2	TRBV5-8	TRBJ2-5	CASSLGTSGETQYF	TGTGCCAGCAGCTTGGGGACTAGCGGAGAGACCCAGTACTTC
-	-	TRBV15	TRBJ2-1	CATSRDKGGTYNEQFF	TGTGCCACCAGCAGAGATAAGGGGGGTACCTACAATGAGCAGTTCTTC
-	-	TRBV4-1	TRBJ1-5	CASSQVGTGINQPQHF	TGCGCCAGCAGCCAAGTTGGTACAGGGATCAATCAGCCCCAGCATTTT
few	TRBD1	TRBV14	TRBJ2-6	CASSPRQGIGSGANVLTF	TGTGCCAGCAGCCCACGACAGGGGATAGGCTCTGGGGCCAACGTCCTGACTTTC
-	-	TRBV18	TRBJ2-5	CASSPRQQETQYF	TGTGCCAGCTCACCTCGACAGCAAGAGACCCAGTACTTC
-	-	TRBV7-9	TRBJ2-3	CASSFLIGARGTDTQYF	TGTGCCAGCAGCTTTTTAATAGGTGCGAGGGGCACAGATACGCAGTATTTT
once	-	TRBV6-5	TRBJ2-2	CASRSSVWGTGELFF	TGTGCCAGCAGGTCCTCGGTTTGGGGCACCGGGGAGCTGTTTTTT
-	TRBD1	TRBV5-1	TRBJ1-6	CASSLMDRGNSPLHF	TGCGCCAGCAGCTTAATGGACAGGGGTAACTCACCCCTCCACTTT
-	-	TRBV2	TRBJ2-1	CASSEVSRGNNEQFF	TGTGCCAGCAGTGAGGTCAGCCGGGGGAACAATGAGCAGTTCTTC
-	TRBD2	TRBV9	TRBJ2-3	CASSGLAGVPDTQYF	TGTGCCAGCAGCGGATTAGCGGGAGTCCCCGATACGCAGTATTTT
-	-	TRBV6-1	TRBJ1-5	CASSEASQGNQPQHF	TGTGCCAGCAGTGAAGCTTCACAGGGAAATCAGCCCCAGCATTTT
-	TRBD2	TRBV15	TRBJ2-7	CATSRGGVSSYEQYF	TGTGCCACCAGCAGGGGGGGGGTTAGCTCCTACGAGCAGTACTTC
-	TRBD1	TRBV5-1	TRBJ2-7	CASSLVPGTGAYEQYF	TGCGCCAGCAGCTTGGTTCCCGGGACAGGGGCCTACGAGCAGTACTTC